This T cell receptor (beta chain) was captured in a study of monozygotic twins with inflammatory bowel disease. Regarding the study as a whole: IBD patients had lower TCRbeta diversity (inverse Simpson) than healthy co-twins.

Starting material for each TCR library was about 3,500 ng of total RNA. Two nested PCRs, around 16 and 10 cycles, amplified TCRalpha and TCRbeta cDNA. After re-calling the 5' RACE reads, TCRdb lists one entry per CDR3 protein, DNA absent. The record lists 300,000 to 400,000 distinct CDR3 sequences, of which the ten most abundant hold around 2%. As regards this clonotype: What it binds is not known.

This receptor was taken from a human donor with ulcerative colitis or Crohn's disease, or a healthy co-twin of an affected twin (not recorded which). The sequenced sample was blood.

CDR3 amino acids: CASSRSSGQTYEQYF. The rearrangement links TRBV12-3 or TRBV12-4 to TRBJ2-7; TCRdb's D call, TRBD1, is unchecked because there is no DNA. The CDR3 contains 15 residues.